This TCR beta chain appears in the sequencing data of a study of human CD8 memory T cell subsets. Notes on the study in general: Chao1-based estimation suggested that stem-like memory T cells exhibit greater diversity than precursor exhausted T cells. Between stem-like memory and precursor exhausted T cell repertoires, overlap was minimal.

Production of TCR beta libraries used UMI-labeled 5' RACE as the method. TCRdb reprocessed the 5' RACE reads, keeping one entry per CDR3 protein, no DNA. This table holds roughly 4,000 distinct CDR3 sequences. With respect to this clonotype: The target antigen is unknown.

The germline gives CDR1 MRHNA, CDR2 SNTAGT. This CDR3 region has 15 residues. The gene calls are TRBV6-4 and TRBJ2-1; the D call from TCRdb, TRBD2, cannot be confirmed without DNA. Specimen: CD8+ T cells from PBMCs. The receptor was derived from a human donor in good health. This CDR3 reads CASSATTSGDNEQFF.